This T cell receptor beta chain was found in a study of human T cells and chemical hapten exposure. Study results and limitations: Unchanged with DPC sensitization were TCRs above 1 in 1000 frequency.

J lost 2 bases, V lost 7 bases, and 5 bases had no gene match. The CDR3 runs 15 residues. Looked up from germline, CDR1 is MDHEN and CDR2 is SYDVKM. Of note for this clonotype: Its cognate antigen is unknown.

Each CDR3 protein is one row after TCRdb ran MiXCR on the RACE reads. The profile covers roughly 200,000 distinct CDR3 sequences, with 20% to 25% appearing a single time and approximately 6.4% taken by the ten largest. Time point given: patch test 1, 2 weeks after DPC sensitization. Treatment noted: therapeutic diphenylcyclopropenone sensitization with weekly scalp DPC. The rearrangement uses TRBV28 and TRBJ2-1, with 10 bases matching TRBD2. The sample in question was whole blood, obtained in connection with sensitization to the hapten diphenylcyclopropenone (DPC). The receptor was derived from a woman aged 45-65 years with alopecia areata. Some clones in this sample may be carry-over from other donors' samples. The CDR3 DNA reads TGTGCCAGCAATCCGGGACTAGCGCCCTACAATGAGCAGTTCTTC. It encodes CASNPGLAPYNEQFF.